The clone carrying this TCR beta chain appeared many times. The data were taken from a study of T cells in Graves' hyperthyroidism and ophthalmopathy. Absence of ophthalmopathy progression within 18 months defined stable Graves' hyperthyroidism. Patients aged 18 to 65 had newly diagnosed hyperthyroidism of under 2 months' duration. A patient was excluded if there was uncontrolled infection, other autoimmune disease, pregnancy or lactation. Diagnosis relied on clinical symptoms, serum thyroxine and TRAb, thyroid ultrasound and orbital computed tomography. The source material, RNA transcripts, was used to amplify TCR beta CDR3 regions. The HTBI primer set drove a first-round RT-PCR of the TCR CDR3. TCRdb recomputed calls from the multiplex PCR reads with MiXCR, one row per CDR3 protein. The profile shows under 650,000 distinct CDR3 sequences, 16% of them singletons. V was shortened by 2 bases and J by 5 bases, with 10 bases between the two germline ends. CDR3 length equals 13 residues. Germline assignment: CDR1 MGHRA and CDR2 YSYEKL.

This receptor was obtained from a woman aged 25 to 39 with Graves' hyperthyroidism. The material sequenced was blood. The rearrangement uses TRBV4-1 and TRBJ2-7; D gene uncertain. This chain's CDR3 is CASSQSGRDEQYF. CDR3 coding DNA: TGCGCCAGCAGCCAAAGTGGAAGGGACGAGCAGTACTTC.